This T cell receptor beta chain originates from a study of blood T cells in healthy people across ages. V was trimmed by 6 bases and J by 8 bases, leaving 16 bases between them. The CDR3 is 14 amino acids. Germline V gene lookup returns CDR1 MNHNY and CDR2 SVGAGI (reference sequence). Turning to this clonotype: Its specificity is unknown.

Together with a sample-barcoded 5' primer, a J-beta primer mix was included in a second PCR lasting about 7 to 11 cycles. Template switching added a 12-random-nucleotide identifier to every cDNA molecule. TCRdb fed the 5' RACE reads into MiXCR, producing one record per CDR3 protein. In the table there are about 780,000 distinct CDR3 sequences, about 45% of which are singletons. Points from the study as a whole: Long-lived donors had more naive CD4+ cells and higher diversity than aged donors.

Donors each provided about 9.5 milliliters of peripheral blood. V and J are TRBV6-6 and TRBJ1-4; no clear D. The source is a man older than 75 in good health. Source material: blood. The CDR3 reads CASSNGEIREKLFF. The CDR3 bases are TGTGCCAGCAGCAACGGGGAGATCCGAGAAAAACTGTTTTTT.